Each of the 26 T cell receptor beta chains below was sequenced from the same sample in a study of T cells in Graves' hyperthyroidism and ophthalmopathy. Regions amplified from RNA transcripts were the TCR beta CDR3 regions. HTBI primers were employed in a first-round RT-PCR of the TCR CDR3. MiXCR, run by TCRdb on the multiplex PCR reads, gives a single entry per CDR3 protein. The sample has over 500,000 distinct CDR3 sequences, about a sixth seen once. The sequencing input was blood. The receptors come from a woman between 18 and 29 years old with Graves' ophthalmopathy.

The chain is built from TRBV27 and TRBJ2-7; D remains unclear. CDR1 is MNHEY, CDR2 SMNVEV, per germline (reference sequence). The CDR3 has 17 residues. V lost 2 bases, J lost 2 bases, and 19 bases lay in between. The CDR3 region has the DNA TGTGCCAGCAGTTTAAAGGTGGTCGGAGTGTCAGCCTACGAGCAGTACTTC. Translating gives CASSLKVVGVSAYEQYF.

The chain recombines TRBV28 with TRBJ1-2; D call uncertain. CDR3 length: 14 residues. Germline CDR1 is MDHEN and CDR2 is SYDVKM. The ends were cut back, 3 bases at V and 3 bases at J, with 11 bases in the middle. In nucleotides, the CDR3 is TGTGCCAGCAGTTTCAGTGTCAGGTACTATGGCTACACCTTC. It codes for CASSFSVRYYGYTF.

This clonotype was detected a few times. The CDR3 coding sequence is TGCAGTGCTAGTTCCCAGGGAATGAACACTGAAGCTTTCTTT. Its translation: CSASSQGMNTEAFF. The rearrangement joins TRBV20-1 to TRBJ1-1; D is possibly TRBD1 (5 bases). Germline loops: CDR1 DFQATT, CDR2 SNEGSKA (reference sequence). CDR3 length: 14 amino acids. Trimming removed 3 bases from V and 0 bases from J, with 11 bases in between.

This sequence joins TRBV7-9 and TRBJ2-7; TRBD2 agrees at 8 bases. This CDR3 has 15 residues. Per the germline V gene, CDR1 is SEHNR and CDR2 is FQNEAQ (reference sequence). Unmatched junction bases numbered 5, after V lost 3 bases and J lost 1 base. CDR3 coding DNA: TGTGCCAGCAGCTTCACAGGCGGGAGGTCCTACGAGCAGTACTTC. It translates to CASSFTGGRSYEQYF. The full variable domain, in which reference TRBV7-9 and TRBJ2-7 provide the parts outside the CDR3, is DTGVSQNPRHKITKRGQNVTFRCDPISEHNRLYWYRQTLGQGPEFLTYFQNEAQLEKSRLLSDRFSAERPKGSFSTLEIQRTEQGDSAMYLCASSFTGGRSYEQYFGPGTRLTVT.

The rearrangement uses TRBV28 and TRBJ1-2; possible D gene TRBD1, 5 bases. From germline, CDR1 is MDHEN and CDR2 SYDVKM. There are 15 residues in the CDR3. Trimming stripped 5 bases from V and 5 bases from J, with 18 bases between. The CDR3 is CASSPSGQGTYGYTF. DNA for the CDR3: TGTGCCAGCAGTCCCTCCGGGCAGGGTACTTATGGCTACACCTTC.

This chain uses TRBV7-9 with TRBJ2-1, with 11 bases lining up with TRBD2. CDR3 length: 20 residues. With 2 bases clipped from V and 5 bases from J, the junction kept 17 bases outside the gene matches. From germline, CDR1 is SEHNR and CDR2 FQNEAQ (reference sequence). CDR3 loop: CASSLFIPRPGLAGNNEQFF. CDR3 coding DNA: TGTGCCAGCAGCTTATTTATCCCCCGCCCTGGACTAGCGGGCAACAATGAGCAGTTCTTC. The variable domain in full, completed from reference TRBV7-9 and TRBJ2-1, reads DTGVSQNPRHKITKRGQNVTFRCDPISEHNRLYWYRQTLGQGPEFLTYFQNEAQLEKSRLLSDRFSAERPKGSFSTLEIQRTEQGDSAMYLCASSLFIPRPGLAGNNEQFFGPGTRLTVL.

The table lists this clonotype with many counts. The chain couples TRBV28 to TRBJ1-1; TRBD1 is a possible D gene (6 bases). Germline values: CDR1 MDHEN, CDR2 SYDVKM. The CDR3 runs 14 residues. Between the trimmed V and J ends, which lost 2 bases and 6 bases, there was a span of 13 bases. The CDR3 bases are TGTGCCAGCAGTTTAAGGGGGGGTGGGGCTGAAGCTTTCTTT. Protein product: CASSLRGGGAEAFF.

This clonotype has at least ten counts. The chain has TRBV5-1 and TRBJ2-3, with 9 bases aligning to TRBD2. Looked up from germline, CDR1 is SGHRS and CDR2 is YFSETQ. Trimming removed 5 bases from V and 6 bases from J; junction bases left unmatched: 10. CDR3 size: 15 residues. The CDR3 spells CASRKASGKMDTQYF. The CDR3 DNA reads TGCGCCAGCAGAAAGGCTAGCGGGAAGATGGATACGCAGTATTTT.

This clonotype was counted ten times or more. The DNA of the CDR3 is TGTGCCAGCAGCTTAACTCCAGCAGGCATGGGTGAAGCTTTCTTT. It yields the protein CASSLTPAGMGEAFF. The chain combines TRBV7-3 with TRBJ1-1, with D uncertain. Looked up from germline, CDR1 is SGHTA and CDR2 is FQGTGA. Trimming removed 0 bases at V and 7 bases at J, with 15 bases between. The CDR3 totals 15 residues.

This clonotype was found a few times. The genes are TRBV20-1 and TRBJ2-1; D gene uncertain. V was shortened by 1 base and J by 2 bases, with 12 bases between the two germline ends. This CDR3 region has 15 residues. CDR1 is DFQATT, CDR2 SNEGSKA, per germline (reference sequence). The CDR3 reads CSARVASLPYNEQFF. CDR3 bases: TGCAGTGCTAGAGTCGCCTCCCTACCCTACAATGAGCAGTTCTTC.

This chain links TRBV11-3 with TRBJ2-1; 10 bases align to TRBD2. Looked up from germline, CDR1 is SGHNT and CDR2 is YENEEA. The CDR3 is made up of 16 amino acids. With V trimmed by 5 bases and J by 1 base, 5 bases remained unmatched. CDR3 sequence: CASSHSGGTSYNEQFF. CDR3 bases: TGTGCCAGCAGCCATAGCGGGGGGACTTCCTACAATGAGCAGTTCTTC.

This clonotype was seen repeatedly, ten times or more. This chain links TRBV29-1 with TRBJ2-7, with D unclear. Germline loops: CDR1 SQVTM, CDR2 ANQGSEA. V gave up 7 bases and J gave up 2 bases, with 12 bases separating them. The CDR3 is 12 amino acids. CDR3 nucleotides: TGCAGCGCCGGCGACCCACCCTACGAGCAGTACTTC. Amino acids: CSAGDPPYEQYF.

The table lists this clonotype with a few counts. The CDR3 is CATSRDRPGLALADTQYF. The CDR3 coding sequence is TGTGCCACCAGCAGAGATAGACCGGGACTAGCCTTGGCAGATACGCAGTATTTT. The J gene is TRBJ2-3, the V gene TRBV15; 9 bases are a match to TRBD2. V lost 0 bases and J lost 4; bases outside the gene matches: 11. This CDR3 comprises 18 residues. CDR1 and CDR2 from the germline V gene are LNHNV and YYDKDF (reference sequence).

In its sample, this clonotype was seen a few times. The rearrangement links TRBV14 to TRBJ1-2; D unresolved. Trimming left V 3 bases short and J 5 bases short, with 10 bases between. Germline V lookup: CDR1 SGHDN, CDR2 FVKESK. The CDR3 covers 13 residues. As DNA, the CDR3 is TGTGCCAGCAGCCAGGTCGAAACATATGGCTACACCTTC. It specifies CASSQVETYGYTF.

The table lists this clonotype with many counts. The chain uses TRBV12-3 or TRBV12-4 and TRBJ2-7, with 8 positions matching TRBD1. V shed 7 bases, J shed 3 bases, and the junction held 5 bases outside the gene matches. This CDR3 has 13 residues. CDR3 residues: CASTLTGGYEQYF. The CDR3 nucleotides are TGTGCCAGCACTCTCACAGGGGGCTACGAGCAGTACTTC.

This clonotype was seen at least ten times. The chain is built from TRBV11-3 and TRBJ2-7, with D unclear. Germline V gene lookup returns CDR1 SGHNT and CDR2 YENEEA. The CDR3 has 13 residues. With 2 bases removed from V and 2 bases from J, the gap between germline ends came to 7 bases. CDR3: CASSLRKPYEQYF. The CDR3 DNA is TGTGCCAGCAGCTTACGAAAGCCCTACGAGCAGTACTTC.

On this clonotype: One junction end disagrees with the germline gene, perhaps due to a read error. The J gene is TRBJ2-1, the V gene TRBV7-7; D possibly matches TRBD1 or TRBD2 (5 bases each). Germline V gene sequence: CDR1 SSHAT, CDR2 FNYEAQ (reference sequence). This CDR3 has 17 residues. The CDR3 DNA reads as TGTGCTAGCAGCATTTTTCCGGGACCCAACTCCTACAATGAGCAGTTCTTC. Translation: CASSIFPGPNSYNEQFF.

The gene calls are TRBV2 and TRBJ2-5; 10 bases are a match to TRBD1. The germline V gene encodes CDR1 SNHLY and CDR2 FYNNEI. The junction had 10 bases not matched to a gene; V was cut back by 6 bases and J by 3 bases. This CDR3 has 16 amino acids. The CDR3 DNA reads as TGTGCCAGCAGACGGAGACAGGGGGCGCATAAAGAGACCCAGTACTTC. Translation gives CASRRRQGAHKETQYF.

This clonotype is a singleton in its sample. The chain carries TRBV12-3 or TRBV12-4 and TRBJ1-1; 10 bases map to TRBD1. CDR3 length: 16 residues. With V trimmed by 6 bases and J by 6 bases, 13 bases remained unmatched. In DNA form, the CDR3 reads TGTGCCAGCAGACCGAATCCGGGACAGGGGCGGGCTGAAGCTTTCTTT. Translating gives CASRPNPGQGRAEAFF.

This clonotype was seen at least ten times. The J gene is TRBJ2-7, the V gene TRBV20-1; 8 bases fit TRBD1. With 7 bases clipped from V and 7 bases from J, the junction kept 9 bases outside the gene matches. CDR3 length: 12 amino acids. The germline V gene encodes CDR1 DFQATT and CDR2 SNEGSKA (reference sequence). The CDR3: CSVPTGADEQYF. CDR3 bases: TGCAGTGTCCCGACAGGGGCCGATGAGCAGTACTTC.

This clonotype was counted many times. V usage is TRBV5-1 and J usage is TRBJ2-1, with 10 positions matching TRBD2. This CDR3 spans 15 amino acids. After removal of 2 bases from V and 6 bases from J, the junction contained 5 bases not matched to a gene. Per the germline V gene, CDR1 is SGHRS and CDR2 is YFSETQ. The CDR3 sequence: CASSFGGTSVNEQFF. The CDR3 DNA sequence: TGCGCCAGCAGCTTCGGCGGGACTAGCGTCAATGAGCAGTTCTTC. Full variable domain (rest looked up from reference TRBV5-1 and TRBJ2-1): KAGVTQTPRYLIKTRGQQVTLSCSPISGHRSVSWYQQTPGQGLQFLFEYFSETQRNKGNFPGRFSGRQFSNSRSEMNVSTLELGDSALYLCASSFGGTSVNEQFFGPGTRLTVL.

The table lists this clonotype with many counts. The chain uses TRBV6-1 and TRBJ2-5; 10 bases line up with TRBD2. Germline CDR1 reads MNHNS; CDR2 reads SASEGT. V lost 5 bases and J lost 7; bases outside the gene matches: 10. CDR3 length: 15 amino acids. CDR3 in DNA: TGTGCCAGCAGTTTCCTAGCGGGGGAAACGTGGACCCAGTACTTC. Translated: CASSFLAGETWTQYF.

This clonotype was recorded a few times. This chain connects TRBV28 to TRBJ1-5; unclear D gene. Trimming stripped 6 bases from V and 6 bases from J, with 12 bases between. This CDR3 region has 13 residues. Looked up from germline, CDR1 is MDHEN and CDR2 is SYDVKM. The CDR3 is CASRGGDPQPQHF. The CDR3 DNA reads TGTGCCAGCAGGGGCGGGGATCCTCAGCCCCAGCATTTT. The variable domain in full, with the rest retrieved from reference TRBV28 and TRBJ1-5, is DVKVTQSSRYLVKRTGEKVFLECVQDMDHENMFWYRQDPGLGLRLIYFSYDVKMKEKGDIPEGYSVSREKKERFSLILESASTNQTSMYLCASRGGDPQPQHFGDGTRLSIL.

This clonotype was found many times. This sequence joins TRBV5-5 and TRBJ2-1; D might be TRBD2 (5 bases). The length of the CDR3 is 19 residues. Trimming stripped 3 bases from V and 0 bases from J, with 22 bases between. In germline, CDR1 is SGHKS, CDR2 YYEKEE (reference sequence). Here the CDR3 DNA reads TGTGCCAGCAGCTCGGGTGGAGGATGGTTGGTGAGCTCCTACAATGAGCAGTTCTTC. Its protein is CASSSGGGWLVSSYNEQFF.

In this sample, this clonotype turned up many times. The CDR3 region has the DNA TGTGCCAGCAGCCCCCAATTCCCGGGACAGGATAGGGGGGGCTACACCTTC. It is translated as CASSPQFPGQDRGGYTF. The V gene is TRBV7-2, the J gene TRBJ1-2, with 8 bases identical to TRBD1. The CDR3 totals 17 residues. The germline V gene encodes CDR1 SGHTA and CDR2 FQGNSA. With 5 bases clipped from V and 8 bases from J, the junction kept 19 bases outside the gene matches.

This chain links TRBV4-2 with TRBJ2-1; D gene uncertain. There are 16 residues in the CDR3. Deletions cut 3 bases from V and 3 bases from J, with 15 bases between. The germline CDR1 and CDR2 sequences are LGHNA and YNFKEQ. The CDR3 sequence is CASSHEIADYYNEQFF. In nucleotides, the CDR3 is TGTGCCAGCAGCCATGAGATAGCAGATTACTACAATGAGCAGTTCTTC.